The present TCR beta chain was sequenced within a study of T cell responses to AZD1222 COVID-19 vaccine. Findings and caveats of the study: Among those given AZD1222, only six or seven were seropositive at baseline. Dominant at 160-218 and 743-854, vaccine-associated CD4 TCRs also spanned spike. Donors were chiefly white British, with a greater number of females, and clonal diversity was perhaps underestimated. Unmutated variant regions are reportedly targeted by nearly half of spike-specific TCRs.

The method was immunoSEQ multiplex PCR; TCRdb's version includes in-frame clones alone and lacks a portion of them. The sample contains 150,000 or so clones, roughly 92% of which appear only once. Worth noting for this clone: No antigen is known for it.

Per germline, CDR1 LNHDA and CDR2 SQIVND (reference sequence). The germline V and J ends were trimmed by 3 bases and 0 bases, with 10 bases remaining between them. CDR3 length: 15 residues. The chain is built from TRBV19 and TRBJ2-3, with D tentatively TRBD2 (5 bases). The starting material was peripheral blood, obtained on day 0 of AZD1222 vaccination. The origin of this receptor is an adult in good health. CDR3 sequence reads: CASSIRTQSTDTQYF. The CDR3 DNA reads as TGTGCCAGTAGTATCCGGACTCAAAGCACAGATACGCAGTATTTT.